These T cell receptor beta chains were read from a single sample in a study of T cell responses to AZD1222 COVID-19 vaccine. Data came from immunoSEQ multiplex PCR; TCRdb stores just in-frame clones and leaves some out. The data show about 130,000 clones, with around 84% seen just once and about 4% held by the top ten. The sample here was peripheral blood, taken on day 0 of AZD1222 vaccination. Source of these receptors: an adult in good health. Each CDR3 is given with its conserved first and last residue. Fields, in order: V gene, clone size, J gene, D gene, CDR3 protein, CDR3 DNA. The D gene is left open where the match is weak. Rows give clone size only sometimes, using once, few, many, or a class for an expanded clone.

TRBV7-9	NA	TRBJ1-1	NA	CASSPREGIVNTEAFF	TGTGCCAGCAGCCCCCGGGAAGGGATAGTGAACACTGAAGCTTTCTTT
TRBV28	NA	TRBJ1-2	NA	CASSLQGRTSLFSGYTF	TGTGCCAGCAGTTTGCAGGGGAGAACCTCTCTATTTAGCGGCTACACCTTC
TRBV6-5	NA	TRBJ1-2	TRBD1	CASSTDRGPNYGYTF	TGTGCCAGCAGTACGGACAGGGGGCCTAACTATGGCTACACCTTC
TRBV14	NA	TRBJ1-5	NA	CASSQVNQPQHF	TGTGCCAGCAGCCAAGTCAATCAGCCCCAGCATTTT
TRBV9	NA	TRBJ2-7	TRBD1	CASSADPTGGGSLSEQYF	TGTGCCAGCAGCGCCGACCCTACAGGGGGCGGGAGCTTATCCGAGCAGTACTTC
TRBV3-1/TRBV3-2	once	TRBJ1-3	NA	CASSPGGSGNTIYF	TGTGCCAGCAGTCCGGGGGGTTCTGGAAACACCATATATTTT
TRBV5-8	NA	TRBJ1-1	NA	CASSFLGSSMNTEAFF	TGTGCCAGCAGCTTTTTGGGCAGCTCCATGAACACTGAAGCTTTCTTT
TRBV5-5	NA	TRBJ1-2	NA	CASSSFAGPPLGYTF	TGTGCCAGCAGCTCGTTCGCCGGGCCACCCCTTGGCTACACCTTC
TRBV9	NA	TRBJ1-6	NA	CASSPGADNSPLHF	TGTGCCAGCAGCCCAGGGGCGGATAATTCACCCCTCCACTTT
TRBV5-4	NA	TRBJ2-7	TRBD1	CASSLDRGPYEQYF	TGTGCCAGCAGCCTAGACAGGGGACCCTACGAGCAGTACTTC
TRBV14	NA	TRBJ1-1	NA	CASSHAGAVDTEAFF	TGTGCCAGCAGCCATGCAGGGGCGGTCGACACTGAAGCTTTCTTT
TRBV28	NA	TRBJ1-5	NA	CASSFQGGQPQHF	TGTGCCAGCAGTTTTCAGGGAGGGCAGCCCCAGCATTTT
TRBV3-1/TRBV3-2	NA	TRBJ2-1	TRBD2	CASSLIAGSYNEQFF	TGTGCCAGCAGCCTTATAGCGGGCTCCTACAATGAGCAGTTCTTC
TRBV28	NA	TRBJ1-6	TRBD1	CASNTVGQGASNSPLHF	TGTGCCAGCAATACCGTGGGCCAGGGGGCGTCAAATTCACCCCTCCACTTT
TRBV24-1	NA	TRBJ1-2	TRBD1	CASQGTGIVNYGYTF	TGTGCCTCTCAGGGGACAGGGATTGTGAACTATGGCTACACCTTC
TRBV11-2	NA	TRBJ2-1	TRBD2	CASSLPLGERGVYNEQFF	TGTGCCAGCAGCTTACCATTAGGCGAGCGGGGGGTCTACAATGAGCAGTTCTTC
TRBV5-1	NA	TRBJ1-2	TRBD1	CASSPAKRQGAPGYGYTF	TGCGCCAGCAGCCCGGCAAAAAGACAGGGGGCGCCGGGCTATGGCTACACCTTC
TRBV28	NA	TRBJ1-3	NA	CASSYPPGGSGNTIYF	TGTGCCAGCAGTTACCCCCCGGGGGGCTCTGGAAACACCATATATTTT
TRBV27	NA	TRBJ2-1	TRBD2	CASRASGWPEQFF	TGTGCCAGCAGGGCTAGCGGGTGGCCCGAGCAGTTCTTC
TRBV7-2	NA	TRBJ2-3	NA	CASSLAVVPFTDTQYF	TGTGCCAGCAGCTTAGCGGTCGTCCCTTTCACAGATACGCAGTATTTT
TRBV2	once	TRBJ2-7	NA	CASSEQGNEQYF	TGTGCCAGCAGTGAACAGGGAAACGAGCAGTACTTC
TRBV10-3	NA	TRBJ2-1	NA	CATAPQYNEQFF	TGTGCCACCGCACCACAGTACAATGAGCAGTTCTTC
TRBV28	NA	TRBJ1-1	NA	CASSATHQGQAFF	TGTGCCAGCTCGGCAACGCATCAGGGGCAAGCTTTCTTT
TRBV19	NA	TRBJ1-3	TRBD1	CATDRGQGNTIYF	TGTGCCACCGACAGGGGGCAAGGAAACACCATATATTTT
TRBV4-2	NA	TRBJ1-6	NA	CASSQELSSYNSPLHF	TGTGCCAGCAGCCAAGAACTGAGCTCCTATAATTCACCCCTCCACTTT
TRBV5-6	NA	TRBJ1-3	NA	CASSPVSSGNTIYF	TGTGCCAGCAGCCCCGTTAGCTCTGGAAACACCATATATTTT
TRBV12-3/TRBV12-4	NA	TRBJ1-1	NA	CASSQGPTEAFF	TGTGCCAGCAGTCAGGGGCCAACTGAAGCTTTCTTT
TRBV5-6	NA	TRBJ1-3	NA	CASSLRGISSGNTIYF	TGTGCCAGCAGCTTGAGAGGTATCAGCTCTGGAAACACCATATATTTT
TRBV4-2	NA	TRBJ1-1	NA	CASSQTGGNTEAFF	TGTGCCAGCAGTCAGACTGGGGGAAACACTGAAGCTTTCTTT
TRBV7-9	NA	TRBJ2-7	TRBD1	CASSLAWDRKDF	TGTGCCAGCAGCTTAGCATGGGACAGAAAGGACTTC
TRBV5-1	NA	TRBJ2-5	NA	CASSLDRTQETQYF	TGCGCCAGCAGCTTGGACAGGACCCAAGAGACCCAGTACTTC
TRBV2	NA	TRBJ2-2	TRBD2	CASSVGLGKTGELFF	TGTGCCAGCAGTGTAGGACTAGGAAAAACCGGGGAGCTGTTTTTT
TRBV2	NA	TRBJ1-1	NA	CASSGTANTEAFF	TGTGCCAGCAGTGGAACAGCTAACACTGAAGCTTTCTTT
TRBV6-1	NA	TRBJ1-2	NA	CASSEHYGYTF	TGTGCCAGCAGTGAACACTATGGCTACACCTTC